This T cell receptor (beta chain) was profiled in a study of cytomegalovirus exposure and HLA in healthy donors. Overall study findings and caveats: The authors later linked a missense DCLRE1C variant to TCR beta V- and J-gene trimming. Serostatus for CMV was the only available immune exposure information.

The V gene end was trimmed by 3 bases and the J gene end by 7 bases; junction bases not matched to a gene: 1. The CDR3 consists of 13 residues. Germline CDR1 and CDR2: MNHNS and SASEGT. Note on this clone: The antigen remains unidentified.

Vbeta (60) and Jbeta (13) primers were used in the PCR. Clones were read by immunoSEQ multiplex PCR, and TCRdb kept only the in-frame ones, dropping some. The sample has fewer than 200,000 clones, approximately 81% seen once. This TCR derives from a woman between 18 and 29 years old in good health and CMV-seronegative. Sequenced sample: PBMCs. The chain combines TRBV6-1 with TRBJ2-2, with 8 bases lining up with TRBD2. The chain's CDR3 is CASSEGLVGELFF. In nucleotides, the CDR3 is TGTGCCAGCAGTGAGGGACTAGTCGGGGAGCTGTTTTTT.